Reported below is one T cell receptor (beta chain). Its antigen is not known. This record belongs to a study of identical twins. Template switching introduced a universal primer site, and the cDNA bore unique molecular identifiers. One entry per CDR3 protein results from TCRdb running MiXCR on the 5' RACE reads. This repertoire shows roughly 350,000 distinct CDR3 sequences, 10% to 15% found once; its top ten account for approximately 7.9%. General study findings and limits: Potential partial confounding of zero-insertion analyses by invariant MAIT and iNKT cells was noted. It was out-of-frame TCR alpha sharing in monozygotic twins that models underestimated.

These data were likewise used in another study, on yellow fever vaccine responses in identical twins.

This receptor was identified in a woman under 30 in good health. The specimen sequenced was CD8+ T cells sorted from blood.

CDR3 amino acids: CASSSRDREAGELFF. The CDR3 DNA sequence: TGTGCCAGCAGCTCTCGGGACAGAGAGGCCGGGGAGCTGTTTTTT. The J gene is TRBJ2-2, the V gene TRBV5-5; 7 nucleotides align to TRBD1. The CDR3 spans 15 residues. The V gene's germline CDR1 is SGHKS and CDR2 YYEKEE (reference sequence). V shed 3 bases and J 6 bases; nucleotides not matched to a gene: 8.